This T cell receptor beta chain was captured by sequencing in a study of CD8 T cells in ankylosing spondylitis. The CDR3 runs to 17 residues. Unmatched junction bases numbered 11, after V lost 4 bases and J lost 1 base. The germline CDR1 and CDR2 sequences are LGHDT and YNNKEL (reference sequence). MiXCR, applied by TCRdb to the 5' RACE reads, yields one record per CDR3 protein. The repertoire holds about 100,000 distinct CDR3 sequences, 8% to 10% seen once, with approximately 9.9% in the top ten. This clonotype was detected ten times or more. This receptor was taken from a male donor with ankylosing spondylitis or in good health (not recorded which). The rearrangement uses TRBV3-1 and TRBJ1-1; 8 bases fit TRBD1. What was sequenced was blood, either unsorted or a sorted T cell fraction (not recorded which). The CDR3 is CASSPSDRGHRNTEAFF. CDR3 coding DNA: TGTGCCAGCAGCCCCTCCGACAGGGGTCATAGGAACACTGAAGCTTTCTTT.